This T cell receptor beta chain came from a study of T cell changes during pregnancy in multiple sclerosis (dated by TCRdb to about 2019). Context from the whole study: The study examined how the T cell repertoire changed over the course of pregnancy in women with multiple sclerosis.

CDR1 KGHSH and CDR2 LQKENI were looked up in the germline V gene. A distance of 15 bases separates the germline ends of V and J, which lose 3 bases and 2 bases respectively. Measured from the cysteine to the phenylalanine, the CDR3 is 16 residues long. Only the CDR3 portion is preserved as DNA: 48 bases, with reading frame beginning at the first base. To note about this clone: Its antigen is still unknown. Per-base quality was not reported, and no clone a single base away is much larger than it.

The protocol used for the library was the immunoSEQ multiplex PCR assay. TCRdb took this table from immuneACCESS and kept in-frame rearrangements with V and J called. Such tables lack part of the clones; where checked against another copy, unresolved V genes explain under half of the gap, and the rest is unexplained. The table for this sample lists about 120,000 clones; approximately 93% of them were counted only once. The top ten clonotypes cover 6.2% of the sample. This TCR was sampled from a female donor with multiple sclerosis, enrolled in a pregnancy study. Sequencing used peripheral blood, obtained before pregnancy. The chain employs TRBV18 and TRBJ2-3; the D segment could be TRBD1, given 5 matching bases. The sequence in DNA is TGTGCCAGCTCACCCAACCCAGGGTGGGACACAGATACGCAGTATTTT. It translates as CASSPNPGWDTDTQYF.